This is a list of T cell receptor beta chains from one sample in a study of spatial heterogeneity in lung cancer. TCRdb reprocessed the 5' RACE reads with MiXCR, giving one entry per CDR3 protein. The data hold under 150,000 distinct CDR3 sequences, with about a tenth observed a single time. Sequenced material: PBMCs, taken at follow-up. These receptors were taken from a female donor with early-stage non-small cell lung cancer. Both conserved end residues are part of each CDR3.

TRBV5-1,TRBJ1-4,CASSFTGSNEKLFF
TRBV20-1,TRBJ1-5,CSARRTGVSNQPQHF
TRBV27,TRBJ1-3,CASSPIAGLHFSGNTIYF
TRBV18,TRBJ2-1,CASSPGLAGGDEQFF
TRBV9,TRBJ1-1,CASSAGQEPTEAFF
TRBV27,TRBJ2-1,CASSYGTSGYNEQFF
TRBV19,TRBJ1-5,CASSKARSNQPQHF
TRBV10-3,TRBJ2-5,CAISRDRGDETQYF
TRBV5-6,TRBJ2-1,CASSPRDRGSNEQFF
TRBV19,TRBJ1-5,CASSINRGPNQPQHF
TRBV7-2,TRBJ2-5,CASSFGGKETQYF
TRBV5-4,TRBJ1-2,CASSLATGGAHYGYTF
TRBV3-1,TRBJ1-6,CASSRSGVYNSPLHF
TRBV6-2/TRBV6-3,TRBJ2-2,CASSPRSGLAGNTGELFF
TRBV6-1,TRBJ2-5,CASRWGQDLQETQYF
TRBV2,TRBJ1-5,CASSRQGSNQPQHF
TRBV28,TRBJ1-5,CASSFRWGESNQPQHF
TRBV18,TRBJ1-4,CASGGTGNEKLFF
TRBV3-1,TRBJ1-2,CASSQDEPPYGYTF
TRBV7-9,TRBJ2-1,CASLPGQRYNEQFF